This TCR beta chain stems from a study of long-term antiretroviral therapy in people with HIV. The study's findings and limits: Diversity measured after ART increased yet remained under transplant donor controls.

With 6 bases removed from V and 4 bases from J, the gap between germline ends came to 7 bases. The CDR3 loop spans 12 amino acids. The V gene's germline CDR1 is MDHEN and CDR2 SYDVKM. Comments on this clone: Its antigen remains unknown.

The libraries were made with immunoSEQ v3.0 at survey level. Sequenced by immunoSEQ multiplex PCR; TCRdb stores in-frame clones only, minus some. The table has roughly 15,000 clones, roughly 88% seen once. Before they underwent DNA extraction, samples held roughly 0.95-11 million cryopreserved PBMC. This sample comprised unsorted PBMCs, obtained 0.4 years after starting antiretroviral therapy. This rearrangement joins TRBV28 to TRBJ1-5; D gene unclear. The receptor was derived from a man younger than 45 with HIV. The CDR3 DNA reads TGTGCCAGCAGGACGATGAATCAGCCCCAGCATTTT. Translated: CASRTMNQPQHF.